The rows below give T cell receptor beta chains drawn from one sample of a study of T cell repertoires in cytomegalovirus infection. TCRdb fed the reads into MiXCR, producing one record per CDR3 protein. Of 150,000 to 200,000 distinct CDR3 sequences listed, about a sixth are singletons. Sequencing was performed on CD8+ T cells from PBMCs. Receptor source: a human donor in good health (CMV status not recorded). Some clones in this sample may be carry-over from other donors' samples. Both conserved end residues are part of each CDR3. A D gene is named only where the DNA matches it firmly. Not every row has a clone size; where given, it reads once, few, many or a size class.

D gene: TRBD2; clone size: .; V gene: TRBV12-3/TRBV12-4; J gene: TRBJ2-1; CDR3 DNA: TGTGCCAGCAGTTTAGCGGGAGGGTGGGCGTATGAGCAGTTCTTC; CDR3 protein: CASSLAGGWAYEQFF
D gene: .; clone size: few; V gene: TRBV4-1; J gene: TRBJ2-1; CDR3 DNA: TGCGCCAGCAGCCAAGATGGATTAATTGAGCAGTTCTTC; CDR3 protein: CASSQDGLIEQFF
D gene: .; clone size: once; V gene: TRBV20-1; J gene: TRBJ2-1; CDR3 DNA: TGCGGAATAAGGGAGCCGGGACCCTACAATGAGCAGTTCTTC; CDR3 protein: CGIREPGPYNEQFF
D gene: .; clone size: few; V gene: TRBV20-1; J gene: TRBJ1-3; CDR3 DNA: TGCAGTGCCCCCAAACCCTTCTCTGGAAACACCATATATTTT; CDR3 protein: CSAPKPFSGNTIYF
D gene: .; clone size: few; V gene: TRBV10-1; J gene: TRBJ1-1; CDR3 DNA: TGCGCCAGCAGTGATTGGGGGACGGGGGGAGCTTTCTTT; CDR3 protein: CASSDWGTGGAFF
D gene: .; clone size: few; V gene: TRBV7-9; J gene: TRBJ1-2; CDR3 DNA: TGTGCCAGCAGCGTACCCTGGGAGGACGCCTGGGGCTACACCTTC; CDR3 protein: CASSVPWEDAWGYTF
D gene: TRBD2; clone size: few; V gene: TRBV7-8; J gene: TRBJ2-3; CDR3 DNA: TGTGCCAGCAGTTTGACTAGCGCAGATACGCAGTATTTT; CDR3 protein: CASSLTSADTQYF
D gene: TRBD2; clone size: .; V gene: TRBV6-6; J gene: TRBJ2-1; CDR3 DNA: TGTGCCAGCAGTCAGCTTAGGGAGGGCTACAATGAGCAGTTCTTC; CDR3 protein: CASSQLREGYNEQFF
D gene: .; clone size: few; V gene: TRBV7-6; J gene: TRBJ2-3; CDR3 DNA: TGTGCCAGCAGCTTAGGGGGGACAGATACGCAGTATTTT; CDR3 protein: CASSLGGTDTQYF
D gene: .; clone size: .; V gene: TRBV5-5; J gene: TRBJ2-2; CDR3 DNA: TGTGCCAGCAGTTCGGGACAGAACACCGGGGAGCTGTTTTTT; CDR3 protein: CASSSGQNTGELFF
D gene: .; clone size: few; V gene: TRBV7-9; J gene: TRBJ1-5; CDR3 DNA: TGTGCCAGCAGCTCAGGGGCTGATTATAGCAATCAGCCCCAGCATTTT; CDR3 protein: CASSSGADYSNQPQHF
D gene: TRBD2; clone size: .; V gene: TRBV7-6; J gene: TRBJ2-1; CDR3 DNA: TGTGCCAGCAGCCTGCAAACTACTAGCGGGGGGCCGAATGAGCAGTTCTTC; CDR3 protein: CASSLQTTSGGPNEQFF
D gene: TRBD1; clone size: .; V gene: TRBV7-9; J gene: TRBJ2-1; CDR3 DNA: TGTGCCAGCAGCCACACTTCAGGGGGTTACAATGAGCAGTTCTTC; CDR3 protein: CASSHTSGGYNEQFF
D gene: .; clone size: .; V gene: TRBV7-2; J gene: TRBJ1-3; CDR3 DNA: TGTGCCAGCAGCTATCGACACTCTATCGGAAACACCATATATTTT; CDR3 protein: CASSYRHSIGNTIYF
D gene: .; clone size: few; V gene: TRBV15; J gene: TRBJ2-1; CDR3 DNA: TGTGCCACCAGCAGAATACAAGGGGCTCATGAGCAGTTCTTC; CDR3 protein: CATSRIQGAHEQFF
D gene: .; clone size: .; V gene: TRBV10-3; J gene: TRBJ2-1; CDR3 DNA: TGTGCCATCAGTGAGTCCGGACCGCCAAAGTTCTTC; CDR3 protein: CAISESGPPKFF
D gene: .; clone size: many; V gene: TRBV7-2; J gene: TRBJ2-1; CDR3 DNA: TGTGCCAGCAGCTTAAACACTCGAGGTGAGCAGTTCTTC; CDR3 protein: CASSLNTRGEQFF
D gene: TRBD2; clone size: few; V gene: TRBV6-2/TRBV6-3; J gene: TRBJ2-7; CDR3 DNA: TGTGCCAGCACTCCCTCGGGACTAGCCTACGAGCAGTACTTC; CDR3 protein: CASTPSGLAYEQYF
D gene: TRBD2; clone size: .; V gene: TRBV6-5; J gene: TRBJ2-7; CDR3 DNA: TGTGCCAGCAGGCCCCATAGCGGGCCACACTACGAGCAGTACTTC; CDR3 protein: CASRPHSGPHYEQYF
D gene: .; clone size: many; V gene: TRBV7-2; J gene: TRBJ1-6; CDR3 DNA: TGTGCCAGCAGCTCCCCGGGGCGGGGCTTCTATAATTCACCCCTCCACTTT; CDR3 protein: CASSSPGRGFYNSPLHF
D gene: .; clone size: .; V gene: TRBV28; J gene: TRBJ1-3; CDR3 DNA: TGTGCCAGCAGGGACGGTGACTCTGGAAACACCATATATTTT; CDR3 protein: CASRDGDSGNTIYF
D gene: TRBD1; clone size: .; V gene: TRBV4-1; J gene: TRBJ2-4; CDR3 DNA: TGTGCCAGCAGCCAAGCGGACAGTGCCAGGGGGAACATTCAGTACTTC; CDR3 protein: CASSQADSARGNIQYF
D gene: .; clone size: .; V gene: TRBV6-6; J gene: TRBJ1-5; CDR3 DNA: TGTGCCAGCAGCCACGCCGGGAAAAAGCAGCCCCAGCATTTT; CDR3 protein: CASSHAGKKQPQHF
D gene: .; clone size: .; V gene: TRBV7-9; J gene: TRBJ2-5; CDR3 DNA: TGTGCCAGCAGCTTAAAAGGGAGGCAAGAGACCCAGTACTTC; CDR3 protein: CASSLKGRQETQYF
D gene: .; clone size: .; V gene: TRBV7-8; J gene: TRBJ2-7; CDR3 DNA: TGTGCCAGCAGCTTAGGAGGGACTGTTAGCGGCGGGTCCTACGAGCAGTACTTC; CDR3 protein: CASSLGGTVSGGSYEQYF
D gene: TRBD1; clone size: .; V gene: TRBV28; J gene: TRBJ2-3; CDR3 DNA: TGTGCCAGCAGTCCCACAGGGGTAACGCAGTATTTT; CDR3 protein: CASSPTGVTQYF
D gene: TRBD2; clone size: few; V gene: TRBV6-2/TRBV6-3; J gene: TRBJ2-3; CDR3 DNA: TGTGCCAGCAGTTGGCGTGTGCGGGGGAACACAGATACGCAGTATTTT; CDR3 protein: CASSWRVRGNTDTQYF
D gene: .; clone size: few; V gene: TRBV7-6; J gene: TRBJ2-6; CDR3 DNA: TGTGCCAGCAGCGCACTGGCCCCTGGGGCCAACGTCCTGACTTTC; CDR3 protein: CASSALAPGANVLTF
D gene: TRBD1; clone size: .; V gene: TRBV7-9; J gene: TRBJ2-2; CDR3 DNA: TGTGCCAGCAGCTTTTCGGGACAGCCCAACACCGGGGAGCTGTTTTTT; CDR3 protein: CASSFSGQPNTGELFF
D gene: .; clone size: many; V gene: TRBV29-1; J gene: TRBJ2-7; CDR3 DNA: TGCAGCGTTGAGGTAGACTACGAGCAGTACTTC; CDR3 protein: CSVEVDYEQYF
D gene: .; clone size: .; V gene: TRBV7-2; J gene: TRBJ2-3; CDR3 DNA: TGTGCCAGCAGCTTCCCGGGGTCGGAGCGAGGCACAGATACGCAGTATTTT; CDR3 protein: CASSFPGSERGTDTQYF
D gene: TRBD1; clone size: .; V gene: TRBV27; J gene: TRBJ1-1; CDR3 DNA: TGTGCCAGCAGCACACGTGGACAGGGAAACACTGAAGCTTTCTTT; CDR3 protein: CASSTRGQGNTEAFF
D gene: TRBD2; clone size: .; V gene: TRBV4-1; J gene: TRBJ2-3; CDR3 DNA: TGCGCCAGCAGCCAAGAACCGCTAGCGGGAGGTAGCACAGATACGCAGTATTTT; CDR3 protein: CASSQEPLAGGSTDTQYF
D gene: .; clone size: once; V gene: TRBV5-1; J gene: TRBJ2-1; CDR3 DNA: TGCGCCAGCAGTTTAGGGGGAGCCTCCTACAATGAGCAGTTCTTC; CDR3 protein: CASSLGGASYNEQFF
D gene: .; clone size: .; V gene: TRBV4-3; J gene: TRBJ2-3; CDR3 DNA: TGCGCCAGCAGCCAAGCTGGGATGGGCACAGATACGCAGTATTTT; CDR3 protein: CASSQAGMGTDTQYF
D gene: .; clone size: .; V gene: TRBV20-1; J gene: TRBJ2-7; CDR3 DNA: TGCAGTGCTACTGGGGTCAAATCCTACGAGCAGTACTTC; CDR3 protein: CSATGVKSYEQYF
D gene: .; clone size: few; V gene: TRBV28; J gene: TRBJ2-1; CDR3 DNA: TGTGCCAGCAGTCCCGGACGGATCTACAATGAGCAGTTCTTC; CDR3 protein: CASSPGRIYNEQFF
D gene: .; clone size: few; V gene: TRBV7-8; J gene: TRBJ1-1; CDR3 DNA: TGTGCCAGCAGCTTTGTTCGTTTTGGTAGGGGGGGGCCTGACACTGAAGCTTTCTTT; CDR3 protein: CASSFVRFGRGGPDTEAFF
D gene: .; clone size: few; V gene: TRBV7-2; J gene: TRBJ2-2; CDR3 DNA: TGTGCCAGCAGCTTAGACCCGGGGGAGGACGGGGAGCTGTTTTTT; CDR3 protein: CASSLDPGEDGELFF
D gene: .; clone size: .; V gene: TRBV7-9; J gene: TRBJ2-7; CDR3 DNA: TGTGCCAGCAGCTTAGAGCGAGGGACAAGGGGCTGGGAGCAGTACTTC; CDR3 protein: CASSLERGTRGWEQYF
D gene: TRBD2; clone size: .; V gene: TRBV6-5; J gene: TRBJ2-2; CDR3 DNA: TGTGCCAGCAGCACGGGGGGCGGGGAGCTGTTTTTT; CDR3 protein: CASSTGGGELFF
D gene: .; clone size: .; V gene: TRBV7-2; J gene: TRBJ1-5; CDR3 DNA: TGTGCCAGCAGCTTATCCGACACCCGGGTGCCCCAGCATTTT; CDR3 protein: CASSLSDTRVPQHF
D gene: .; clone size: few; V gene: TRBV7-2; J gene: TRBJ2-7; CDR3 DNA: TGTGCCAGCGCTGACTCACGGGACGAGCAGTACTTC; CDR3 protein: CASADSRDEQYF
D gene: TRBD1; clone size: many; V gene: TRBV7-2; J gene: TRBJ2-1; CDR3 DNA: TGTGCCAGCAGCTTAGCCCCCGACAGGGGGATCGGTGAGCAGTTCTTC; CDR3 protein: CASSLAPDRGIGEQFF
D gene: .; clone size: .; V gene: TRBV7-2; J gene: TRBJ1-1; CDR3 DNA: TGTGCCAGCAGCTTATCCCTCCAGGGGACTGAAGCTTTCTTT; CDR3 protein: CASSLSLQGTEAFF
D gene: TRBD1; clone size: .; V gene: TRBV7-6; J gene: TRBJ2-1; CDR3 DNA: TGTGCCAGCAGCTCCCGACAGGGAATATACAATGAGCAGTTCTTC; CDR3 protein: CASSSRQGIYNEQFF